This entry lists 9 T cell receptor beta chains sequenced from one sample in a study of blood T cell repertoires in COVID-19. Method: immunoSEQ multiplex PCR; TCRdb's copy keeps in-frame clones and lacks some. The sample contains 150,000 to 200,000 clones, around 82% of which appear only once. The specimen sequenced was peripheral blood. The receptor set was obtained from a woman in her 40s with COVID-19, enrolled during active disease.

V is TRBV3-1 (or the pseudogene TRBV3-2) and J is TRBJ2-3; D is possibly TRBD2 (6 bases). The CDR3 spans 16 residues. Trimming took 4 bases from V and 2 from J, leaving 16 bases between them. The germline V gene has CDR1 LGHDT and CDR2 YNNKEL (reference sequence). The CDR3 is CASSPVLADFTDTQYF. Here the CDR3 DNA reads TGTGCCAGCAGCCCCGTCTTAGCGGATTTCACAGATACGCAGTATTTT.

This clone was picked up one time. V gene TRBV6-6 combines with J gene TRBJ1-5, with TRBD1 matching 7 bases. J lost 5 bases, V lost 5 bases, and 18 bases had no gene match. The CDR3 has 18 residues. Germline CDR1 and CDR2: MNHNY and SVGAGI (reference sequence). CDR3 amino acids: CASSLYPPRDRFHQPQHF. The CDR3 bases are TGTGCCAGCAGTCTCTACCCTCCCAGGGACAGATTCCATCAGCCCCAGCATTTT.

Details on this clone: No conserved phenylalanine or tryptophan ends this CDR3, so it is likely a read error. Because the CDR3's place on the DNA is in doubt, the DNA is left out and the CDR3 is given as listed by TCRdb. CDR3 loop: CASSLNSL. The chain joins TRBV7-6 to TRBJ1-1. The CDR3 sequence runs 8 residues, both termini included. CDR1 and CDR2 from the germline V gene are SGHVS and FNYEAQ.

The chain uses TRBV29-1 and TRBJ2-7; TRBD2 is a possible D gene (6 bases). The CDR3 runs to 17 residues. V gave up 4 bases and J gave up 3 bases, with 25 bases separating them. Per the germline V gene, CDR1 is SQVTM and CDR2 is ANQGSEA. The CDR3 region has the DNA TGCAGCGTTGCGGCTGTGGGGCGGGATGGGACCCTCTACGAGCAGTACTTC. Translated: CSVAAVGRDGTLYEQYF.

The rearrangement links TRBV3-1 (or the pseudogene TRBV3-2) to TRBJ2-3; D not certain. The CDR3 covers 13 residues. Germline V CDR1 and CDR2: LGHDT, YNNKEL (reference sequence). V lost 2 bases, J lost 8 bases, and 11 bases lay in between. The CDR3 DNA sequence: TGTGCCAGCAGCCAAAGCCCCGCCCCTACGCAGTATTTT. It is translated as CASSQSPAPTQYF.

The chain links TRBV9 to TRBJ2-7, with TRBD2 identical over 7 bases. The CDR3 consists of 16 residues. Germline trimming cut 0 bases from V and 0 bases from J; bases unmatched to any gene: 6. Germline loops: CDR1 SGDLS, CDR2 YYNGEE. Here the CDR3 DNA reads TGTGCCAGCAGCGTAGGTGGCGGGAGTGCCTCCTACGAGCAGTACTTC. Residues: CASSVGGGSASYEQYF.

The chain combines TRBV7-2 with TRBJ1-5; D is ambiguous. The CDR3 has 14 residues. Germline V gene sequence: CDR1 SGHTA, CDR2 FQGNSA. V was trimmed by 3 bases and J by 2 bases, leaving 8 bases between them. CDR3 amino acids: CASSLREGNQPQHF. The CDR3 DNA reads as TGTGCCAGCAGCTTGAGAGAGGGCAATCAGCCCCAGCATTTT.

The rearrangement joins TRBV30 to TRBJ2-5; D might be TRBD2 (5 bases). The CDR3 sequence is 13 residues long. The germline CDR1 and CDR2 sequences are GTSNPN and SVGIG (reference sequence). V dropped 3 bases and J dropped 5 bases, with 13 bases sitting between them. CDR3 coding DNA: TGTGCCTGGAGCGGAGACTGGAGGGAGACCCAGTACTTC. The encoded protein is CAWSGDWRETQYF.

This sequence joins TRBV7-2 and TRBJ1-1; no definite D call. This CDR3 spans 13 amino acids. In germline, CDR1 is SGHTA, CDR2 FQGNSA. V was cut by 5 bases and J by 1 base, with 8 bases left in between. CDR3 in amino acids: CASSPIGNTEAFF. The CDR3 DNA is TGTGCCAGCAGCCCTATCGGGAACACTGAAGCTTTCTTT.